One and the same sample provided the 19 T cell receptor beta chains below, sequenced in a study of blood T cell repertoires in COVID-19. The repertoire was sequenced with immunoSEQ multiplex PCR; TCRdb's copy has only in-frame clones and lacks some. This sample has around 47,000 clones; approximately 80% occur once, and the top ten carry roughly 7%. Sequencing was carried out using peripheral blood. The origin of the receptors is a man aged 65 to 79 with active COVID-19.

The V and J genes are TRBV11-2 and TRBJ1-6; D is ambiguous. Trimming pared 3 bases from V and 2 bases from J, leaving 17 bases between. Per germline, CDR1 SGHAT and CDR2 FQNNGV. The CDR3 spans 18 residues. DNA of the CDR3: TGTGCCAGCAGCTTCACCGACATCTCGGCACCCTATAATTCACCCCTCCACTTT. It codes for CASSFTDISAPYNSPLHF.

This clone was counted a few times. V is TRBV19 and J is TRBJ1-5; D is unresolved. CDR3 length: 14 residues. Germline V gene sequence: CDR1 LNHDA, CDR2 SQIVND (reference sequence). V lost 3 bases to trimming and J lost 0 bases, with 6 bases between them. CDR3 amino acids: CASSITGSNQPQHF. In nucleotides, the CDR3 is TGTGCCAGTAGTATTACGGGTAGCAATCAGCCCCAGCATTTT.

The CDR3 here is CASSSMTGSYGYTF. CDR3 sequence (DNA): TGTGCCAGCAGCTCAATGACAGGGTCCTATGGCTACACCTTC. V is TRBV7-8 and J is TRBJ1-2, with TRBD1 identical over 7 bases. Germline-derived CDR1 and CDR2 are SGHVS and FQNEAQ. The V and J ends lost 4 bases and 4 bases, in that order; junction bases with no gene match: 6. CDR3 length: 14 residues.

The rearrangement uses TRBV29-1 and TRBJ1-2; TRBD1 might be the D (6 bases). There are 13 residues in the CDR3. Germline CDR1 SQVTM, CDR2 ANQGSEA. The V and J ends lost 8 bases and 2 bases respectively, with 15 bases between them. The CDR3 sequence is CSSEGGQNYGYTF. In DNA form, the CDR3 reads TGCAGCTCTGAAGGGGGGCAAAACTATGGCTACACCTTC.

This chain connects TRBV7-3 to TRBJ2-1, with TRBD1 matching over 8 bases. V lost 3 bases and J lost 2; bases outside the gene matches: 0. Germline CDR1 and CDR2: SGHTA and FQGTGA. CDR3 length equals 14 residues. CDR3 nucleotide sequence: TGTGCCAGCAGCTTGGACAGGGCCTACAATGAGCAGTTCTTC. It is translated as CASSLDRAYNEQFF.

The V gene is TRBV5-6, the J gene TRBJ1-2; D is uncertain. This CDR3 comprises 13 residues. CDR1 is SGHDT, CDR2 YYEEEE, per germline. The V end lost 1 base, the J end lost 4 bases, and 8 bases lay between the germline ends. CDR3 region: CASSLSGTYGYTF. The CDR3 DNA reads TGTGCCAGCAGCTTGTCAGGTACCTATGGCTACACCTTC.

V and J are TRBV2 and TRBJ1-4, with 8 bases fitting TRBD1. CDR1 SNHLY and CDR2 FYNNEI come from the germline V gene. The length of the CDR3 is 15 residues. V trimming: 6 bases; J trimming: 2 bases; junction bases outside the gene matches: 5. The CDR3 region has the DNA TGTGCCAGCAGGATTGACAGGGGCACTAATGAAAAACTGTTTTTT. Translation gives CASRIDRGTNEKLFF.

The J gene is TRBJ2-7, the V gene TRBV19; 8 positions match TRBD1. Germline assignment: CDR1 LNHDA and CDR2 SQIVND (reference sequence). The CDR3 covers 14 residues. Unmatched junction bases numbered 8, after V lost 5 bases and J lost 5 bases. In DNA, the CDR3 is TGTGCCAGTAGTTCAGGACAGGGAATCCACGAGCAGTACTTC. This translates into CASSSGQGIHEQYF. Together with reference TRBV19 and TRBJ2-7, the CDR3 gives the full variable domain: DGGITQSPKYLFRKEGQNVTLSCEQNLNHDAMYWYRQDPGQGLRLIYYSQIVNDFQKGDIAEGYSVSREKKESFPLTVTSAQKNPTAFYLCASSSGQGIHEQYFGPGTRLTVT.

This clone was recorded once. This sequence joins TRBV7-2 and TRBJ2-7; 9 nucleotides align to TRBD2. The V and J ends lost 1 base and 3 bases, in that order; junction bases with no gene match: 4. Germline values: CDR1 SGHTA, CDR2 FQGNSA. The CDR3 runs to 15 residues. The CDR3 protein is CASSLEAGGVYEQYF. CDR3 sequence (DNA): TGTGCCAGCAGCTTAGAGGCGGGGGGGGTCTACGAGCAGTACTTC.

The gene calls are TRBV5-8 and TRBJ1-1; 10 bases are a match to TRBD1. The junction had 9 bases not matched to a gene; V was cut back by 7 bases and J by 0 bases. The CDR3 runs to 16 residues. Germline V gene sequence: CDR1 SGHTS, CDR2 YDEGEE. CDR3 in amino acids: CASALGQGGMNTEAFF. The CDR3 DNA sequence: TGTGCCAGCGCCCTAGGACAGGGGGGGATGAACACTGAAGCTTTCTTT.

The chain links TRBV21-1 to TRBJ2-7; TRBD1, the table's D call, lacks a check against the DNA. TRBV21-1 is a pseudogene segment. This CDR3 comprises 16 residues. In DNA, the CDR3 is TGTGCCAGCAGCAAACCCCTCATCGACAGGGGATGCGAGCAGTACTTC. It codes for CASSKPLIDRGCEQYF.

The V and J genes are TRBV7-2 and TRBJ1-1; 9 nucleotides line up with TRBD1. CDR3 length equals 17 residues. Germline V lookup: CDR1 SGHTA, CDR2 FQGNSA. The V segment lost 5 bases and the J segment 4 bases; nucleotides outside the gene matches: 14. CDR3 protein: CASSRARDRELVTEAFF. The DNA of the CDR3 is TGTGCCAGCAGCCGGGCCCGGGACAGGGAATTGGTCACTGAAGCTTTCTTT. Variable domain in full (rest from reference TRBV7-2 and TRBJ1-1): GAGVSQSPSNKVTEKGKDVELRCDPISGHTALYWYRQSLGQGLEFLIYFQGNSAPDKSGLPSDRFSAERTGGSVSTLTIQRTQQEDSAVYLCASSRARDRELVTEAFFGQGTRLTVV.

The CDR3 coding sequence is TGTGCCAGCAGTTTGACCCGACTAGCGGGGGGTGCAGATACGCAGTATTTT. It specifies CASSLTRLAGGADTQYF. The genes are TRBV27 and TRBJ2-3; 13 nucleotides agree with TRBD2. The junction had 7 bases not matched to a gene; V was cut back by 3 bases and J by 4 bases. The length of the CDR3 is 17 residues. Per the germline V gene, CDR1 is MNHEY and CDR2 is SMNVEV (reference sequence).

This clone was counted only a few times. The V call is TRBV7-9, the J call TRBJ1-1; tentatively, D is TRBD1 (5 bases). The V gene's germline CDR1 is SEHNR and CDR2 FQNEAQ (reference sequence). V lost 11 bases to trimming and J lost 1 base, with 17 bases between them. This CDR3 region has 14 residues. CDR3 sequence reads: CAVGRGRRNTEAFF. In DNA form, the CDR3 reads TGTGCCGTCGGGCGGGGACGAAGGAACACTGAAGCTTTCTTT.

The rearrangement joins TRBV25-1 to TRBJ2-3; D possibly corresponds to TRBD2 (5 bases). The germline CDR1 and CDR2 sequences are MGHDK and SYGVNS. V was shortened by 10 bases and J by 2 bases, with 10 bases between the two germline ends. The CDR3 runs 12 residues. The CDR3 is CAMERYTDTQYF. The CDR3 DNA reads as TGTGCCATGGAGCGGTACACAGATACGCAGTATTTT.

This sequence joins TRBV2 and TRBJ2-7, with 7 bases lining up with TRBD1. Losses at the gene ends were 8 bases for V and 4 bases for J; bases not matched to a gene: 5. Germline CDR1 and CDR2: SNHLY and FYNNEI. The CDR3 runs 12 residues. The CDR3 protein is CASGQQGYEQYF. In DNA, the CDR3 is TGTGCCAGCGGCCAACAGGGGTACGAGCAGTACTTC.

In DNA form, the CDR3 reads TGTGCCAGCAGTGAAGACAGGGATGGTGAAAAACTGTTTTTT. Amino acid sequence: CASSEDRDGEKLFF. The V gene is TRBV25-1, the J gene TRBJ1-4; 7 bases match TRBD1. CDR1 MGHDK and CDR2 SYGVNS come from the germline V gene. The CDR3 spans 14 residues. J lost 7 bases, V lost 2 bases, and 4 bases had no gene match.

This clone has only one observation. J is TRBJ2-3 and V is TRBV13; 7 nucleotides align to TRBD2. Germline-derived CDR1 and CDR2 are PRHDT and FYEKMQ (reference sequence). Trimming removed 5 bases from V and 4 bases from J; junction bases left unmatched: 12. This CDR3 comprises 16 residues. The CDR3 region is CASSHLTGGYADTQYF. Written as DNA, the CDR3 is TGTGCCAGCAGCCATCTAACGGGAGGCTATGCAGATACGCAGTATTTT.

V usage is TRBV6-5 and J usage is TRBJ2-1; a weak D match, TRBD1 (5 bases). Germline lookup yields CDR1 MNHEY and CDR2 SVGAGI. The CDR3 spans 14 residues. V was shortened by 0 bases and J by 6 bases, with 9 bases between the two germline ends. In DNA, the CDR3 is TGTGCCAGCAGTTACTCCCAGGGATCCAATGAGCAGTTCTTC. Its translation is CASSYSQGSNEQFF.